Following are 4 T cell receptor beta chains from one sample sequenced in a study of beta chain features in type 1 diabetes. Study-wide results and limits: TCRB CDR3s from Type 1 diabetes patients were moderately but significantly shorter in all four CD4+ subsets.

Their specific antigens are unknown. Every bit of the isolated RNA underwent reverse transcription, so sequencing read expressed TCRB transcripts. The repertoire was sequenced with immunoSEQ multiplex PCR; TCRdb's copy has only in-frame clones and lacks some. The sample carries fewer than 300,000 clones, around 9.9% recorded once. Material for sequencing was naive CD4+ T cells from blood. The source is a man in his thirties or forties with type 1 diabetes.

The gene calls are TRBV29-1 and TRBJ1-1; D gene unclear. V lost 7 bases and J 0 bases, leaving 12 bases between the germline ends. The CDR3 has 13 amino acids. The germline V gene encodes CDR1 SQVTM and CDR2 ANQGSEA. CDR3 DNA sequence: TGCAGCGCCGGGGTAGTCATGAACACTGAAGCTTTCTTT. As protein: CSAGVVMNTEAFF.

This clone has just a few counts. The chain carries TRBV5-4 and TRBJ2-1; TRBD2 agrees at 12 bases. Germline assignment: CDR1 SGHNT and CDR2 YYREEE (reference sequence). Trimming at V came to 0 bases and at J to 8 bases, leaving 3 bases not matched to a gene. The CDR3 covers 15 residues. CDR3 bases: TGTGCCAGCAGCTTGGAACTAGCGGGGGGAGATGAGCAGTTCTTC. Encoded protein: CASSLELAGGDEQFF.

This clone was seen a few times. The chain has TRBV2 and TRBJ2-5; no definite D call. The CDR3 contains 13 residues. Germline-derived CDR1 and CDR2 are SNHLY and FYNNEI. Deletions cut 2 bases from V and 4 bases from J, with 8 bases between. CDR3 in DNA: TGTGCCAGCAGTGAATACGAGAGAGAGACCCAGTACTTC. It codes for CASSEYERETQYF.

This clone was seen more than once but under ten times. This rearrangement joins TRBV5-1 to TRBJ2-1; 7 bases agree with TRBD1. Germline lookup yields CDR1 SGHRS and CDR2 YFSETQ. This CDR3 region has 17 residues. Unmatched junction bases numbered 16, after V lost 0 bases and J lost 10 bases. This chain's CDR3 is CASSLAGTVDRRVEQFF. The CDR3 nucleotides read TGCGCCAGCAGCTTGGCAGGGACAGTGGATCGGCGGGTCGAGCAGTTCTTC. Combining the CDR3 with reference TRBV5-1 and TRBJ2-1 gives the whole variable domain KAGVTQTPRYLIKTRGQQVTLSCSPISGHRSVSWYQQTPGQGLQFLFEYFSETQRNKGNFPGRFSGRQFSNSRSEMNVSTLELGDSALYLCASSLAGTVDRRVEQFFGPGTRLTVL.